A selection of T cell receptor beta chains follows, all from one sample in a study of Ad26.COV2.S vaccination and SARS-CoV-2 variants. Clones were read by immunoSEQ multiplex PCR, and TCRdb kept only the in-frame ones, dropping some. Of roughly 320,000 clones in the sample, roughly 87% were seen once. The material was peripheral blood, obtained in a trial of Ad26.COV2.S vaccine versus placebo. Receptors originate from a person between 18 and 59 years old who received the Ad26.COV2.S COVID-19 vaccine or a placebo. CDR3s include the opening cysteine and the closing phenylalanine or tryptophan. Each record gives: CDR3 length, J gene, V gene, CDR3 protein.

>16|TRBJ1-2|TRBV5-3
CARSPPRNRGLYGYTF
>15|TRBJ1-5|TRBV2
CASRLYREGGQPQHF
>14|TRBJ2-1|TRBV11-3
CASSFNGPHGEQFF
>14|TRBJ2-7|TRBV7-3
CASSPGTVTYEQYF
>13|TRBJ2-3|TRBV5-4
CASSLAGVDTQYF
>12|TRBJ1-2|TRBV25-1
CASSENIYGYTF
>16|TRBJ1-4|TRBV5-4
CASSPTFGGRGEKLFF
>16|TRBJ1-6|TRBV7-6
CASSPSSTGDNSPLHF
>14|TRBJ2-5|TRBV5-4
CASSLPGAQETQYF
>16|TRBJ2-3|TRBV7-3
CASSLSVSGSPDTQYF
>17|TRBJ1-1|TRBV5-1
CASSLARSAGGNTEAFF
>16|TRBJ1-3|TRBV7-2
CASSPPGQVSGNTIYF
>15|TRBJ1-3|TRBV4-1
CASSPDTDSGNTIYF
>14|TRBJ1-6|TRBV5-5
CASSLGPGASPLHF
>10|TRBJ2-3|TRBV18
CASQTDTQYF
>14|TRBJ2-3|TRBV6-5
CASSYSESTDTQYF
>13|TRBJ1-1|TRBV30
CAWIRGRGTEAFF
>12|TRBJ2-7|TRBV11-2
CASSLKFYEQYF